This TCR beta chain is drawn from a study of blood T cell repertoires in COVID-19. Study information: Acute and convalescent COVID-19 specimens originated in the United States, Italy and Spain. Sources were T cells, B-cell-depleted T cells, or PBMCs; the material itself was cDNA or gDNA.

Sequencing was performed with immunoSEQ multiplex PCR; in TCRdb, only in-frame clones are kept and a portion is missing. Here the sample spans 100,000 or so clones, approximately 84% being singletons. Germline assignment: CDR1 MRHNA and CDR2 SNTAGT. The CDR3 consists of 16 residues. V trimming: 5 bases; J trimming: 1 base; junction bases outside the gene matches: 6. The clonotype originates from a man aged 25-45 years in a cohort sampled during active COVID-19. Sequencing used peripheral blood. The V call is TRBV6-4, the J call TRBJ2-3; 10 nucleotides agree with TRBD2. In DNA, the CDR3 is TGTGCCAGCAGTCAAAGCGGGGGGGCCGGCACAGATACGCAGTATTTT. Amino acid sequence: CASSQSGGAGTDTQYF.